Each of the 10 T cell receptor beta chains below was sequenced from the same sample in a study of T cell responses to AZD1222 COVID-19 vaccine. Profiled with immunoSEQ multiplex PCR; TCRdb holds only in-frame clones, not every one. The profile shows some 90,000 clones, roughly 90% of them singletons. The sequencing here drew on peripheral blood, taken on day 0 of AZD1222 vaccination. These receptors all stem from an adult in good health.

V and J are TRBV6-5 and TRBJ2-1; TRBD1 matches at 7 bases. CDR3 length equals 14 residues. V trimming: 0 bases; J trimming: 4 bases; junction bases outside the gene matches: 0. Germline V lookup: CDR1 MNHEY, CDR2 SVGAGI. The CDR3 nucleotides are TGTGCCAGCAGTTACTCGGGACAGTACAATGAGCAGTTCTTC. Amino acid sequence: CASSYSGQYNEQFF.

By share, this clone counts as medium-sized (0.01 to 0.1%). The rearrangement uses TRBV6-2 or TRBV6-3 and TRBJ2-7; the match to TRBD2 covers 7 bases. The CDR3 extends over 18 amino acids. V dropped 2 bases and J dropped 2; count of bases not matched to a gene: 15. Germline V gene sequence: CDR1 MNHEY, CDR2 SVGEGT. CDR3: CASSYRGSGGGPAYEQYF. DNA for the CDR3: TGTGCCAGCAGTTACCGAGGATCTGGCGGGGGACCTGCCTACGAGCAGTACTTC.

The chain links TRBV18 to TRBJ2-5; 7 nucleotides agree with TRBD2. The CDR3 contains 14 residues. Germline values: CDR1 KGHSH, CDR2 LQKENI. V was clipped by 4 bases and J by 2 bases; unmatched bases: 4. CDR3 amino acids: CASSLRDYQETQYF. CDR3 DNA: TGTGCCAGCTCACTACGGGACTATCAAGAGACCCAGTACTTC. Drawing the rest from reference TRBV18 and TRBJ2-5, the complete variable domain is NAGVMQNPRHLVRRRGQEARLRCSPMKGHSHVYWYRQLPEEGLKFMVYLQKENIIDESGMPKERFSAEFPKEGPSILRIQQVVRGDSAAYFCASSLRDYQETQYFGPGTRLLVL.

This CDR3 reads CASSFGQLNTEAFF. Here the CDR3 DNA reads TGCGCCAGCAGCTTTGGGCAGCTGAACACTGAAGCTTTCTTT. The chain employs TRBV5-1 and TRBJ1-1; D uncertain. Germline assignment: CDR1 SGHRS and CDR2 YFSETQ. The ends were cut back, 2 bases at V and 0 bases at J, with 8 bases in the middle. This CDR3 contains 14 residues.

The chain joins TRBV10-3 to TRBJ1-5, with 9 bases fitting TRBD1. The CDR3 extends over 14 amino acids. The ends lost 6 bases at V and 4 bases at J; junction bases unmatched: 4. Germline lookup yields CDR1 ENHRY and CDR2 SYGVKD. CDR3 DNA: TGTGCCATCAGCACAGGGGGCGGGAATCAGCCCCAGCATTTT. This gives the protein CAISTGGGNQPQHF.

The chain combines TRBV7-2 with TRBJ1-2; 9 bases agree with TRBD1. This CDR3 is built from 13 residues. Germline V gene lookup returns CDR1 SGHTA and CDR2 FQGNSA. The ends lost 3 bases at V and 4 bases at J; junction bases unmatched: 0. CDR3: CASSLGQGYGYTF. The DNA for the CDR3 is TGTGCCAGCAGCTTGGGACAGGGCTATGGCTACACCTTC.

The rearrangement uses TRBV6-1 and TRBJ1-2, with D tentatively TRBD1 (6 bases). V lost 3 bases and J 0 bases, leaving 14 bases between the germline ends. In germline, CDR1 is MNHNS, CDR2 SASEGT. CDR3 length: 16 amino acids. The CDR3 DNA is TGTGCCAGCAGTGACACCAGGGGCACAGCTAACTATGGCTACACCTTC. It specifies CASSDTRGTANYGYTF.

This clone was observed a handful of times. This chain connects TRBV4-1 to TRBJ1-2, with TRBD1 identical over 11 bases. After removal of 4 bases from V and 8 bases from J, the junction contained 6 bases not matched to a gene. The length of the CDR3 is 14 residues. Germline V gene sequence: CDR1 MGHRA, CDR2 YSYEKL. CDR3 in amino acids: CASSRDRGVIGYTF. The CDR3 DNA reads as TGCGCCAGCAGCCGGGACAGGGGGGTAATAGGCTACACCTTC.

The genes are TRBV4-3 and TRBJ2-1, with 7 nucleotides matching TRBD2. This CDR3 has 15 residues. V dropped 4 bases and J dropped 4; count of bases not matched to a gene: 7. The germline V gene encodes CDR1 LGHNA and CDR2 YSLEER. The CDR3 bases are TGCGCCAGCAGCCCGCAAAAGCGGGATTACAATGAGCAGTTCTTC. This sequence encodes CASSPQKRDYNEQFF.

The V call is TRBV5-8, the J call TRBJ2-5; 8 positions agree with TRBD1. Germline assignment: CDR1 SGHTS and CDR2 YDEGEE. With 3 bases clipped from V and 7 bases from J, the junction kept 11 bases outside the gene matches. The CDR3 runs to 15 residues. The CDR3 sequence: CASSSTGARWATQYF. CDR3 nucleotide sequence: TGTGCCAGCAGCTCGACAGGGGCACGTTGGGCGACCCAGTACTTC.